This entry lists 12 T cell receptor beta chains sequenced from one sample in a study of molecular identifiers for immune sequencing clone quantification. TCRdb re-derived calls from the PCR reads in MiXCR, one entry per CDR3 protein. The sample lists some 100,000 distinct CDR3 sequences; roughly 19% were seen once. Sequenced sample: naive CD8+ T cells from blood, with Jurkat cell RNA spiked in. Subset meaning: FACS-sorted CD8+CD4-CCR7+CD45RA+ naive T cells. The receptor set was obtained from a human donor in good health. Some libraries in this study had Jurkat cell RNA spiked in.

This clonotype was seen ten or more times. The chain couples TRBV6-5 to TRBJ1-1; a possible D gene is TRBD1 (5 bases). Trimming removed 4 bases at V and 6 bases at J, with 12 bases between. The CDR3 consists of 13 residues. Germline CDR1 and CDR2: MNHEY and SVGAGI. The CDR3, as DNA: TGTGCCAGCAGTTTCGGGGGGAAGGCTGAAGCTTTCTTT. Translating gives CASSFGGKAEAFF.

This clonotype occurred many times. J is TRBJ2-5 and V is TRBV28; the D gene is possibly TRBD1 (6 bases). Germline V lookup: CDR1 MDHEN, CDR2 SYDVKM. Trimming took off 7 bases at V and 4 bases at J, with 19 bases between the two ends. This CDR3 is 15 amino acids long. CDR3: CASTQQGAGVETQYF. The CDR3 DNA reads as TGTGCCAGCACCCAACAGGGCGCAGGAGTAGAGACCCAGTACTTC.

This clonotype was seen ten or more times. The chain has TRBV24-1 and TRBJ1-5, with TRBD1 as a possible D gene (6 bases). V was pared by 9 bases and J by 1 base, with 18 bases between. CDR1 KGHDR and CDR2 SFDVKD come from the germline V gene. The CDR3 sequence is 16 residues long. The DNA of the CDR3 is TGTGCCACCCCCTACAGGGATACTAGGAGCAATCAGCCCCAGCATTTT. It codes for CATPYRDTRSNQPQHF.

This clonotype was seen only a few times. This clone may be a read error of a much larger clone one base away. A read error is likely, as this CDR3 ends without the conserved phenylalanine or tryptophan. The chain carries TRBV28 and TRBJ2-7; possible D gene TRBD1, 5 bases. Germline lookup yields CDR1 MDHEN and CDR2 SYDVKM. This CDR3 comprises 14 residues. V was pared by 10 bases and J by 2 bases, with 18 bases between. The CDR3 reads CATVPPDSAYEQYL. In nucleotides, the CDR3 is TGTGCCACCGTACCCCCCGACAGTGCCTACGAGCAGTACCTC.

This clonotype was detected many times. The chain has TRBV6-4 and TRBJ2-1, with TRBD2 as a possible D gene (5 bases). Germline V gene lookup returns CDR1 MRHNA and CDR2 SNTAGT. The CDR3 is made up of 16 amino acids. V was trimmed by 0 bases and J by 4 bases, leaving 13 bases between them. The CDR3 DNA follows: TGTGCCAGCAGTGACTCGAGGTCTAGCAATTACAATGAGCAGTTCTTC. Translated, it gives CASSDSRSSNYNEQFF.

This clonotype showed up many times. The chain couples TRBV2 to TRBJ1-5; D gene ambiguous. Germline V gene sequence: CDR1 SNHLY, CDR2 FYNNEI. Trimming removed 8 bases from V and 1 base from J, with 9 bases in between. The CDR3 loop spans 13 amino acids. CDR3 in DNA: TGTGCCAGCGGTTCGGGCAGCAATCAGCCCCAGCATTTT. Translation gives CASGSGSNQPQHF. Variable domain in full (rest from reference TRBV2 and TRBJ1-5): EPEVTQTPSHQVTQMGQEVILRCVPISNHLYFYWYRQILGQKVEFLVSFYNNEISEKSEIFDDQFSVERPDGSNFTLKIRSTKLEDSAMYFCASGSGSNQPQHFGDGTRLSIL.

This clonotype showed up many times. The rearrangement joins TRBV30 to TRBJ2-3; 7 nucleotides agree with TRBD2. The CDR3 has 14 residues. Trimming took 2 bases from V and 3 from J; bases not matched to a gene: 5. CDR1 is GTSNPN, CDR2 SVGIG, per germline (reference sequence). The DNA for the CDR3 is TGTGCCTGGAGTTATGGCGGGGGTACAGATACGCAGTATTTT. Protein sequence: CAWSYGGGTDTQYF.

This clonotype was detected many times. V is TRBV28 and J is TRBJ2-7; 7 bases fit TRBD1. From germline, CDR1 is MDHEN and CDR2 SYDVKM. The J segment lost 7 bases and the V segment lost 10 bases, leaving 16 bases of the junction unmatched. The CDR3 has 14 residues. This CDR3 reads CATTDRVAPGEQYF. The CDR3 region has the DNA TGTGCCACCACCGACAGGGTGGCTCCGGGGGAGCAGTACTTC.

The sample holds many counts of this clonotype. This sequence joins TRBV19 and TRBJ2-2, with TRBD1 as a possible D gene (5 bases). Germline assignment: CDR1 LNHDA and CDR2 SQIVND (reference sequence). V was shortened by 0 bases and J by 5 bases, with 16 bases between the two germline ends. This CDR3 region has 17 residues. CDR3 sequence: CASSIDRAGRWTGELFF. The DNA of the CDR3 is TGTGCCAGTAGTATAGATCGGGCAGGGCGGTGGACCGGGGAGCTGTTTTTT.

Many counts were recorded for this clonotype. The chain combines TRBV2 with TRBJ2-1, with 7 bases identical to TRBD2. The CDR3 extends over 16 amino acids. The V gene's germline CDR1 is SNHLY and CDR2 FYNNEI. The V segment lost 1 base and the J segment 2 bases; nucleotides outside the gene matches: 5. The CDR3 DNA follows: TGTGCCAGCAGTGAAGTTTTCGGGGGGACCTACAATGAGCAGTTCTTC. Protein: CASSEVFGGTYNEQFF.

Ten or more counts support this clonotype. The J gene is TRBJ1-1, the V gene TRBV20-1; the D is unclear. Germline V CDR1 and CDR2: DFQATT, SNEGSKA (reference sequence). V dropped 6 bases and J dropped 0 bases, with 14 bases sitting between them. This CDR3 contains 14 residues. The CDR3 spells CSAVPTYLNTEAFF. CDR3 bases: TGCAGTGCGGTCCCGACCTATTTGAACACTGAAGCTTTCTTT.

The rearrangement joins TRBV27 to TRBJ2-7; D possibly matches TRBD1 or TRBD2 (5 bases each). This CDR3 spans 12 amino acids. Germline V gene sequence: CDR1 MNHEY, CDR2 SMNVEV (reference sequence). Deletions cut 5 bases from V and 7 bases from J, with 12 bases between. The chain's CDR3 is CASSLAGREQYF. CDR3 DNA sequence: TGTGCCAGCAGTCTAGCAGGGCGGGAGCAGTACTTC.